The TCR beta chain described here comes from a study of T cell changes during pregnancy in multiple sclerosis. Germline values: CDR1 SGHDT, CDR2 YYEEEE. V was pared by 5 bases and J by 5 bases, with 8 bases of the junction left unmatched. The CDR3 spans 14 residues. Repertoires were generated with immunoSEQ multiplex PCR, while TCRdb's copy carries only in-frame clones and drops some. The table shows about 80,000 clones, with about 92% occurring only once. Sequenced material: peripheral blood, taken before pregnancy. The clonotype originates from a female donor with multiple sclerosis, enrolled in a pregnancy study. The genes are TRBV5-6 and TRBJ1-2; 8 nucleotides align to TRBD1. CDR3 region: CASRSQGAVYGYTF. The CDR3 DNA sequence: TGTGCCAGCAGATCCCAGGGGGCCGTTTATGGCTACACCTTC.